This T cell receptor (beta chain) was obtained from a study of monozygotic twins with inflammatory bowel disease. As for this clonotype: Its specificity is not known.

Points from the study as a whole: Individual T cell subtypes were not distinguishable. Repertoires of patients may have been made more variable by differing immunosuppressive treatments.

The RNA usage for each TCR library was about 3.5 ug of total RNA. For each CDR3 protein, TCRdb gives one entry from its re-call of the 5' RACE reads, without DNA. Recorded for this sample: some 300,000 distinct CDR3 sequences. Germline assignment: CDR1 MDHEN and CDR2 SYDVKM. The CDR3 length is 15 residues. The blood volume drawn from each donor was around 2.6 ml. The sequenced material came from blood. The genes are TRBV28 and TRBJ2-7; TCRdb reports TRBD2, a call that lacks DNA to check it against. The TCR comes from a human donor with ulcerative colitis or Crohn's disease, or a healthy co-twin of an affected twin (not recorded which). CDR3 amino acids: CASSLTSGRRYEQYF.